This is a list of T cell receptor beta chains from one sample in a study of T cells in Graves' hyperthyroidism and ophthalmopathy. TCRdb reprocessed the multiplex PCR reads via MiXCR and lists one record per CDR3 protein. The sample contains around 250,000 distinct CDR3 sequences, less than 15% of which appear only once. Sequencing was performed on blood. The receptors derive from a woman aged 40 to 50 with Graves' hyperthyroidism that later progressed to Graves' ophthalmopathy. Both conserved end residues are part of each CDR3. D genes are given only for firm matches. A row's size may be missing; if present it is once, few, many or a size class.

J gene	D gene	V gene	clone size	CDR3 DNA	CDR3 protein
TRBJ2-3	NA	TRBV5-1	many	TGCGCCAGCAGCACGGGTGGGCACACAGATACGCAGTATTTT	CASSTGGHTDTQYF
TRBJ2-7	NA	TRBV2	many	TGTGCCAGCAGTGAGCAACAGGTTAACTCCTACGAGCAGTACTTC	CASSEQQVNSYEQYF
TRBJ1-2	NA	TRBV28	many	TGTGCCAGCAGTTTATGGCCGGGGGGCTATGGCTACACCTTC	CASSLWPGGYGYTF
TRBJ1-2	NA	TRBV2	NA	TGTGCCAGCAGTGAGGGCAACTGGGACTATGGCTACACCTTC	CASSEGNWDYGYTF
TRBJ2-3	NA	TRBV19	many	TGTGCCAGTAGTATAGATCTTTTGCGGGACAGACGCACAGATACGCAGTATTTT	CASSIDLLRDRRTDTQYF
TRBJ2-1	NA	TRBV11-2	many	TGTGCCAGCAGCTCCCTGGGCCGCTCCATTGGGAATGAGCAGTTCTTC	CASSSLGRSIGNEQFF
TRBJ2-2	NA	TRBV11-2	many	TGTGCCAGCAGCGCAAGCGCACTCGCCGGGGAGCTGTTTTTT	CASSASALAGELFF
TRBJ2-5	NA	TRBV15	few	TGTGCCACCAGCAGCGGTTTCCAAGAGACCCAGTACTTC	CATSSGFQETQYF
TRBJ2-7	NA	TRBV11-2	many	TGTGCCAGCAGCTTAGCGGTCCCGGTAGCGGAGCGCTCCTACGAGCAGTACTTC	CASSLAVPVAERSYEQYF
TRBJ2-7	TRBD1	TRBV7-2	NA	TGTGCCAGCAGCCCGAGGACAGGGGGGCTCGAGCAGTACTTC	CASSPRTGGLEQYF
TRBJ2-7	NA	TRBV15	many	TGTGCCACCAGCAGAGGTCTTTCGGATTACGAGCAGTACTTC	CATSRGLSDYEQYF
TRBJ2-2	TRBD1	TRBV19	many	TGTGCCAGTAGTGGACAGGCGAACACCGGGGAGCTGTTTTTT	CASSGQANTGELFF
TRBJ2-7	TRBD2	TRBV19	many	TGTGCCAGTAGGGCTAGCGGTTACTATTCCTACGAGCAGTACTTC	CASRASGYYSYEQYF
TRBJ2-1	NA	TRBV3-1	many	TGTGCCAGCGGACTACGGGAAAATGAGCAGTTCTTC	CASGLRENEQFF
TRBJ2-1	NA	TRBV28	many	TGTGCCAGCAGGTCTAAGCTCGGCGAGCAGTTCTTC	CASRSKLGEQFF
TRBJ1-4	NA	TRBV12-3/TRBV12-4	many	TGTGCCAGCAGTCATATCAATGAAAAACTGTTTTTT	CASSHINEKLFF
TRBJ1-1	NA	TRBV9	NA	TGTGCCAGCAGCGGTGCCATTGGGGATTCTGAAGCTTTCTTT	CASSGAIGDSEAFF
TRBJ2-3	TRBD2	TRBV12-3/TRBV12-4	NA	TGTGCCAGCAGTCCCGTTATAGCGGGAGGGGGTACAGATACGCAGTATTTT	CASSPVIAGGGTDTQYF
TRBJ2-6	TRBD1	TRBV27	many	TGTGCCAGCAGTTTCACAGGGGCTGGGGCCAACGTCCTGACTTTC	CASSFTGAGANVLTF
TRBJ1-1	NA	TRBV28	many	TGTGCCAGCAGTCCCGTTACGGGCACAGGTAACGCTGAAGCTTTCTTT	CASSPVTGTGNAEAFF
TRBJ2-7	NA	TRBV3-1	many	TGTGCCAGCAGCCTCGGCGAAACCTACGAGCAGTACTTC	CASSLGETYEQYF
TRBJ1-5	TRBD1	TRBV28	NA	TGTGCCAGCAGTTCCCCCGGGACAGGGTATCAGCCCCAGCATTTT	CASSSPGTGYQPQHF
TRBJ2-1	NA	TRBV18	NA	TGTGCCAGCTCACCACCGGGCCGGGCTAGGAAGTTCTTC	CASSPPGRARKFF
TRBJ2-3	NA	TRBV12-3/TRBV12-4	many	TGTGCCAGCAGTTCCTCGTTGTCCCCGACAGATACGCAGTATTTT	CASSSSLSPTDTQYF
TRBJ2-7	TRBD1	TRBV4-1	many	TGCGCCAGCAGCCAGAGGGGACAGAGTGCGAACGAGCAGTACTTC	CASSQRGQSANEQYF
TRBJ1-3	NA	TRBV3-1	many	TGTGCCAGCAGCGAATCAGGCTCTGGAAACACCATATATTTT	CASSESGSGNTIYF
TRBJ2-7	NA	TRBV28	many	TGTGCCAGCAGTACCTCAGGGCTAGCGCCCTACGAGCAGTACTTC	CASSTSGLAPYEQYF
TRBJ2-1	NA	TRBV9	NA	TGTGCCAGCAGCCCCGGGACGGACAGAGAGCAGTTCTTC	CASSPGTDREQFF
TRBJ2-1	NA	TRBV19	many	TGTGCCAGTAGTATAGATTTCGGGGTCGGGGATGAGCAGTTCTTC	CASSIDFGVGDEQFF
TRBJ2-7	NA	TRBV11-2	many	TGTGCCAGCAGCTTAAAGGGTTACTACGAGCAGTACTTC	CASSLKGYYEQYF
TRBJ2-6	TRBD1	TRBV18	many	TGTGCCAGCTCGCGGACAGGGGCTGGGGCCAACGTCCTGACTTTC	CASSRTGAGANVLTF
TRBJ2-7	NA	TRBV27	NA	TGTGCCAGCCGTGCGGGTAGCGGATACGAGCAGTACTTC	CASRAGSGYEQYF
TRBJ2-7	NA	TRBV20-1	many	TGCAGTGCGATTGACAGAGAGCAGTACTTC	CSAIDREQYF
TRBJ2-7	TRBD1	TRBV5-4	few	TGTGCCAGCAGCATTGGACAGGGGAGGACCTACGAGCAGTACTTC	CASSIGQGRTYEQYF
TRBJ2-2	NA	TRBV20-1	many	TGCAGTGCTAGGGCTGGACAGTACACCGGGGAGCTGTTTTTT	CSARAGQYTGELFF
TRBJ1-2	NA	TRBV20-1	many	TGCAGTGCTAGAACCCACAGGGAAAAAGGCTACACCTTC	CSARTHREKGYTF
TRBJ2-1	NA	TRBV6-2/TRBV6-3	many	TGTGCCAGCAGTTACGTCGGGACTCCTAACAATGAGCAGTTCTTC	CASSYVGTPNNEQFF
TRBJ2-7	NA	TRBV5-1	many	TGCGCCAGCAGCTTGGATCGGGGCTTTGACGAGCAGTACTTC	CASSLDRGFDEQYF
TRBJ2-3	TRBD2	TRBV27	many	TGTGCCAGCAGTTTATCCGCGGGGGGGGCAGATACGCAGTATTTT	CASSLSAGGADTQYF
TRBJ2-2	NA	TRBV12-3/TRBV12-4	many	TGTGCCAGCAGTTATAGGGATAGGACCGGGGAGCTGTTTTTT	CASSYRDRTGELFF